The present T cell receptor beta chain was sequenced within a study of Graves' ophthalmopathy and Graves' hyperthyroidism. Study-level information: Peripheral blood samples were taken at initial diagnosis, before any treatment.

Other autoimmune disease, uncontrolled infection, pregnancy and lactation led to exclusion. Reliance was placed on clinical symptoms, serum thyroxine, TRAb, thyroid ultrasound and orbital computed tomography for diagnosis. The germline V gene has CDR1 SGHTA and CDR2 FQGNSA. The CDR3 loop spans 15 amino acids. V was trimmed by 0 bases and J by 2 bases, leaving 5 bases between them. The TCR beta CDR3 regions underwent amplification from RNA transcripts. After a first-round RT-PCR with HTBI primers, a second-round multiplex PCR was run. TCRdb ran MiXCR on the multiplex PCR reads and lists one entry per CDR3 protein. The profile shows approximately 700,000 distinct CDR3 sequences, 40% of them singletons. This clonotype was observed a handful of times.

Sequenced input: peripheral blood. The chain links TRBV7-2 to TRBJ2-6; D remains ambiguous. The source of this sequence is an adult man with Graves' ophthalmopathy. Here the CDR3 DNA reads TGTGCCAGCAGCTTAGCCCATACTGGGGCCAACGTCCTGACTTTC. It codes for CASSLAHTGANVLTF.